The 10 T cell receptor beta chains below were found in one sample sequenced in a study of CD8+ T cells in alopecia areata. Investigators isolated RNA and reverse transcribed it into cDNA to act as the sequencing template. Measured with immunoSEQ multiplex PCR; TCRdb has only the in-frame clones, and not every one. The sample consists of about 280,000 clones, roughly 64% of them appearing once. Treatment noted: oral pan-JAK inhibitor, 5-10 mg twice daily. The sequencing used CD4+ T cells sorted from blood, collected at week 24, from a patient treated with tofacitinib. The source is a human donor with alopecia areata.

J is TRBJ1-6 and V is TRBV30; 7 bases align to TRBD1. Germline V gene lookup returns CDR1 GTSNPN and CDR2 SVGIG (reference sequence). CDR3 size: 15 residues. The V gene end was trimmed by 1 base and the J gene end by 7 bases; junction bases not matched to a gene: 7. CDR3 loop: CAWSESRGPNSPLHF. The DNA for the CDR3 is TGTGCCTGGAGTGAATCGAGGGGGCCCAATTCACCCCTCCACTTT.

In its sample, this clone was seen a few times. The same CDR3 is also encoded by other DNA sequences in this sample. The rearrangement joins TRBV29-1 to TRBJ1-2, with TRBD1 matching over 7 bases. V shed 6 bases, J shed 0 bases, and the junction held 4 bases outside the gene matches. Germline V gene sequence: CDR1 SQVTM, CDR2 ANQGSEA. The CDR3 covers 13 residues. CDR3 sequence: CSVVTGSNYGYTF. CDR3 nucleotide sequence: TGCAGCGTGGTGACAGGGTCTAACTATGGCTACACCTTC.

The sample holds a few counts of this clone. This chain joins TRBV5-1 and TRBJ2-7; the D gene is possibly TRBD2 (5 bases). The V end was cut by 7 bases, the J end by 2 bases, with 10 bases between. The CDR3 is 12 residues long. From germline, CDR1 is SGHRS and CDR2 YFSETQ. The chain's CDR3 is CASAEGPYEQYF. For the CDR3, the DNA is TGCGCCAGCGCCGAGGGCCCCTACGAGCAGTACTTC.

The J gene is TRBJ1-1, the V gene TRBV30; the D gene is possibly TRBD1 (5 bases). Trimming shortened V by 5 bases and J by 0 bases, and 13 bases separated the two germline ends. The CDR3 is 14 residues long. CDR1 is GTSNPN and CDR2 is SVGIG in the germline V gene (reference sequence). The CDR3 region has the DNA TGTGCCTGGCTACCAGGGACCATGAACACTGAAGCTTTCTTT. It encodes CAWLPGTMNTEAFF.

J is TRBJ1-5 and V is TRBV29-1; unclear D gene. Per germline, CDR1 SQVTM and CDR2 ANQGSEA. The CDR3 sequence is 12 residues long. V lost 5 bases, J lost 6 bases, and 11 bases lay in between. The CDR3 sequence is CSVWVDGQPQHF. The CDR3 coding sequence is TGCAGCGTTTGGGTCGACGGTCAGCCCCAGCATTTT.

The J gene is TRBJ2-7, the V gene TRBV18; possible D gene TRBD2, 5 bases. There are 17 residues in the CDR3. Germline V gives CDR1 KGHSH, CDR2 LQKENI. With 0 bases removed from V and 5 bases from J, the gap between germline ends came to 20 bases. The CDR3 is CASSPPWAGEAVHEQYF. CDR3 coding DNA: TGTGCCAGCTCACCACCATGGGCGGGTGAAGCGGTCCACGAGCAGTACTTC.

The chain is built from TRBV7-2 and TRBJ1-1; D gene ambiguous. The CDR3 sequence is 14 residues long. Germline values: CDR1 SGHTA, CDR2 FQGNSA. The V end lost 6 bases, the J end lost 5 bases, and 16 bases lay between the germline ends. Here the CDR3 reads CASSLIPVGTEAFF. The CDR3 bases are TGTGCCAGCAGTCTGATCCCTGTTGGGACTGAAGCTTTCTTT. The full variable domain, rest sourced from reference TRBV7-2 and TRBJ1-1, is GAGVSQSPSNKVTEKGKDVELRCDPISGHTALYWYRQSLGQGLEFLIYFQGNSAPDKSGLPSDRFSAERTGGSVSTLTIQRTQQEDSAVYLCASSLIPVGTEAFFGQGTRLTVV.

This chain connects TRBV25-1 to TRBJ1-6; D possibly corresponds to TRBD1 (5 bases). In germline, CDR1 is MGHDK, CDR2 SYGVNS. Trimming took 1 base from V and 5 from J, leaving 15 bases between them. The CDR3 consists of 17 residues. The CDR3 loop is CASSESKQGLDNSPLHF. In nucleotides, the CDR3 is TGTGCCAGCAGTGAATCGAAGCAGGGCCTCGATAATTCACCCCTCCACTTT.

This chain links TRBV30 with TRBJ2-6, with D perhaps TRBD1 (6 bases). Looked up from germline, CDR1 is GTSNPN and CDR2 is SVGIG (reference sequence). The CDR3 extends over 14 amino acids. Trimming left V 7 bases short and J 1 base short, with 11 bases between. Written as DNA, the CDR3 is TGTGCCTCCCCCAGGGGTTCTGGGGCCAACGTCCTGACTTTC. It specifies CASPRGSGANVLTF.

This chain links TRBV27 with TRBJ2-7; D possibly corresponds to TRBD1 (5 bases). This CDR3 region has 14 residues. Germline CDR1 and CDR2: MNHEY and SMNVEV (reference sequence). Trimming took 5 bases from V and 2 from J, leaving 13 bases between them. In nucleotides, the CDR3 is TGTGCCAGCAGTCCGATACAGGAGCCCTACGAGCAGTACTTC. It is translated as CASSPIQEPYEQYF.